This T cell receptor beta chain was captured by sequencing in a study of graft-versus-host responses after intestinal transplantation. The repertoire was sequenced with immunoSEQ multiplex PCR; TCRdb's copy has only in-frame clones and lacks some. This sample carries approximately 70,000 clones, about 80% of them seen once, and the ten largest clones take roughly 0.4%. The CDR3 runs 14 residues. Trimming removed 5 bases from V and 5 bases from J; junction bases left unmatched: 8. Germline V gene data show CDR1 as MNHEY and CDR2 as SVGAGI. Concerning this clone itself: Its cognate antigen is unknown.

This specimen was unstimulated CD4+ T cells sorted from spleen or lymph node cells, taken before transplant. This rearrangement joins TRBV6-5 to TRBJ1-1; 7 bases align to TRBD1. The sequence derives from a human donor who was the organ donor for an intestinal transplant. The CDR3 DNA reads TGTGCCAGCAGTGTTGACAGGGCAGGGACTGAAGCTTTCTTT. Translation: CASSVDRAGTEAFF.